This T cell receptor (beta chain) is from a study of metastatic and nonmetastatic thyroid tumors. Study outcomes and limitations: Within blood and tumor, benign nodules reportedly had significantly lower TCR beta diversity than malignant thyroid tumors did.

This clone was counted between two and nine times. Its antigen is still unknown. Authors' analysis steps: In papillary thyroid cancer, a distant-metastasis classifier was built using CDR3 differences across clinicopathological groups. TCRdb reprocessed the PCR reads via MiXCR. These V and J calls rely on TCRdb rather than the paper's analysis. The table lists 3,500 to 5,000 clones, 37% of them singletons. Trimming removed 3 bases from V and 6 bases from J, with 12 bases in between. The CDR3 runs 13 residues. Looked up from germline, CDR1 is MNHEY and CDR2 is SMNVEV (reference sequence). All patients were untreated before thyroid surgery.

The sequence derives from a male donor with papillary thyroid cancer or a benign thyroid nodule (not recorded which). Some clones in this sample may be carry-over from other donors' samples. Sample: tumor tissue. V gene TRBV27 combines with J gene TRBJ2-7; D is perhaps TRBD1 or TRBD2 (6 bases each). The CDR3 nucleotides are TGTGCCAGCAGTTTTTCGGGGGCGAGCGAGCAGTACTTC. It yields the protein CASSFSGASEQYF.